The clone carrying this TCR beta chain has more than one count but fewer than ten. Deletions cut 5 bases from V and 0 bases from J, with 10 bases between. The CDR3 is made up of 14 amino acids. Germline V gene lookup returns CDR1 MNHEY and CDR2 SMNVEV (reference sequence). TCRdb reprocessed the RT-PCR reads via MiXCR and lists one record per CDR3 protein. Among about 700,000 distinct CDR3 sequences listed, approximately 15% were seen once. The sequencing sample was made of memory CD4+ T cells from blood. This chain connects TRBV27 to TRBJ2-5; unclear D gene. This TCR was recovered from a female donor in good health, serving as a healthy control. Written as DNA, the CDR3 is TGTGCCAGCAGTCCGACCCGATACCAAGAGACCCAGTACTTC. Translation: CASSPTRYQETQYF.